This T cell receptor (beta chain) is drawn from a study of radiation and T cells in renal cell carcinoma. Whole-study findings and limits: Pretreatment tumor biopsies were lacking, so baseline clonotypes are unknown. From baseline, blood top tumor clonotypes peaked at 2 weeks post-radiation.

This clone was detected a few times. The antigen remains unidentified. Using immunoSEQ multiplex PCR, the repertoire was profiled, and TCRdb retains in-frame clones only, with some absent. The sample lists tens of thousands of clones, roughly 79% occurring once. The time point is: blood 2 weeks post-SBRT. The treatment was: 15 Gy SBRT to primary tumor, nephrectomy 4 weeks later. CDR1 is SGHRS, CDR2 YFSETQ, per germline. V shed 1 base and J shed 7 bases, with 9 bases lying between them. The CDR3 totals 14 residues. The J gene is TRBJ1-6, the V gene TRBV5-1; D gene uncertain. The input for sequencing was blood, taken from a patient whose treatment included radiotherapy and nephrectomy. This receptor was taken from a man aged 60 to 75 with renal cell carcinoma. The CDR3 DNA follows: TGCGCCAGCAGCTTGAGTGCCGGAAATTCACCCCTCCACTTT. Protein: CASSLSAGNSPLHF.